This T cell receptor (beta chain) derives from a study of blood T cell repertoires in COVID-19. Recovered participants had two consecutive negative NP/OP PCR tests, healthcare professional clearance, or symptom resolution. This clone has just one count. Method: immunoSEQ multiplex PCR; TCRdb's copy keeps in-frame clones and lacks some. This sample yields some 240,000 clones, of which about 86% are seen a single time; 3.4% belongs to the top ten. Trimming stripped 3 bases from V and 1 base from J, with 12 bases between. Germline V gene sequence: CDR1 SGHTA, CDR2 FQGNSA. The CDR3 loop spans 15 amino acids.

This chain connects TRBV7-2 to TRBJ1-1; the D gene is possibly TRBD1 (5 bases). This receptor was identified in a man aged 45-60 years who had recovered from COVID-19. The sequenced sample was PBMCs or T cells enriched from blood (not recorded which). CDR3 coding DNA: TGTGCCAGCAGCTTGGGGGGATCAGCGAACACTGAAGCTTTCTTT. Amino acids: CASSLGGSANTEAFF.